This TCR beta chain was profiled in a study of tumor-infiltrating lymphocytes in primary liver carcinoma. Background on the study: All patients, whether men or women, fell within 30 to 69 years of age.

General observations from the study: Compared with tumor region pairs, tumor-adjacent and tumor-blood pairs overlapped less.

The CDR3 is 14 residues long. In addition to blood RNA drawn from unsorted whole blood, germline DNA was extracted. TCR beta cDNA was prepared out of 450 to 500 ng total RNA by means of a constant-region primer. Three nested multiplex PCR rounds, a slightly modified ARM-PCR, produced the libraries for TCR beta. Forward primers for TRBV1-TRBV30 and a C-beta reverse primer served the first two PCR rounds, at approximately 10 cycles each. One entry per CDR3 protein, called by TCRdb with MiXCR from the multiplex PCR reads. The sample has roughly 180,000 distinct CDR3 sequences, about 60% seen once; the top ten hold around three quarters. To note about this clonotype: Its antigen is as yet unknown.

This TCR was sampled from a man aged 40-49 years with primary liver carcinoma and hepatitis B virus infection. The rearrangement uses TRBV12-2 and TRBJ2-7. TRBV12-2 is given as a pseudogene. Sequencing was done on a sample of peripheral blood. The CDR3 protein is CASRQAQPIYEQYF. The CDR3 DNA reads as TGTGCAAGTCGCCAAGCCCAGCCGATCTACGAGCAGTACTTC.